Listed below are T cell receptor beta chains from one sample, sequenced in a study of lymphopenia after photon versus proton radiotherapy. The assay was immunoSEQ multiplex PCR, and TCRdb's table has in-frame clones only and misses some. The sample holds 150,000 to 200,000 clones, roughly nine tenths seen once. Sequencing used peripheral blood, obtained from a patient treated with photon-based radiotherapy. The source is a man aged 50-60 years with gastric cancer. CDR3s include the opening cysteine and the closing phenylalanine or tryptophan. A D gene is named only where the DNA matches it firmly. Part of the rows lack a size; the others show once, few, many or a class for expanded clones.

CDR3aa: CASSWEGRKSTDTQYF; CDR3nt: TGTGCCAGTAGTTGGGAGGGACGAAAGAGCACAGATACGCAGTATTTT; j_gene: TRBJ2-3; v_gene: TRBV19; abundance: once; d_gene: TRBD2
CDR3aa: CSVEELALSSYNEQFF; CDR3nt: TGCAGCGTTGAAGAACTAGCGCTAAGCTCCTACAATGAGCAGTTCTTC; j_gene: TRBJ2-1; v_gene: TRBV29-1; abundance: NA; d_gene: TRBD2
CDR3aa: CASSPDSYEQYF; CDR3nt: TGCGCCAGCAGCCCGGACTCCTACGAGCAGTACTTC; j_gene: TRBJ2-7; v_gene: TRBV5-1; abundance: NA; d_gene: NA
CDR3aa: CASSGQALANYGYTF; CDR3nt: TGTGCCAGCAGCGGACAGGCCCTGGCTAACTATGGCTACACCTTC; j_gene: TRBJ1-2; v_gene: TRBV5-5; abundance: NA; d_gene: TRBD1
CDR3aa: CASRGLAGENYEQYF; CDR3nt: TGTGCCAGCAGGGGCTTAGCGGGAGAGAACTACGAGCAGTACTTC; j_gene: TRBJ2-7; v_gene: TRBV2; abundance: NA; d_gene: TRBD2
CDR3aa: CASSLVGAGNTIYF; CDR3nt: TGTGCCAGCAGTTTGGTGGGGGCTGGAAACACCATATATTTT; j_gene: TRBJ1-3; v_gene: TRBV28; abundance: few; d_gene: NA
CDR3aa: CASSLNRQETQYF; CDR3nt: TGTGCCAGCAGTTTGAACAGGCAAGAGACCCAGTACTTC; j_gene: TRBJ2-5; v_gene: TRBV27; abundance: once; d_gene: NA
CDR3aa: CASSLAGGPWETQYF; CDR3nt: TGTGCCAGCAGCTTGGCGGGAGGGCCCTGGGAGACCCAGTACTTC; j_gene: TRBJ2-5; v_gene: TRBV5-6; abundance: NA; d_gene: TRBD2
CDR3aa: CASSSITTGIEAFF; CDR3nt: TGTGCCAGCAGCTCAATAACGACAGGGATTGAAGCTTTCTTT; j_gene: TRBJ1-1; v_gene: TRBV6-5; abundance: NA; d_gene: TRBD1
CDR3aa: CAWSVLGAAFF; CDR3nt: TGTGCCTGGAGTGTACTAGGGGCGGCTTTCTTT; j_gene: TRBJ1-1; v_gene: TRBV30; abundance: NA; d_gene: NA
CDR3aa: CASSPGTSGRTGELFF; CDR3nt: TGTGCCAGCAGCCCCGGGACTAGCGGGAGAACCGGGGAGCTGTTTTTT; j_gene: TRBJ2-2; v_gene: TRBV27; abundance: NA; d_gene: TRBD2
CDR3aa: CASNRDRGSGYTF; CDR3nt: TGTGCCAGCAATCGAGACAGGGGAAGTGGCTACACCTTC; j_gene: TRBJ1-2; v_gene: TRBV6-5; abundance: NA; d_gene: TRBD1
CDR3aa: CAISESGRAYGYTF; CDR3nt: TGTGCCATCAGTGAGTCTGGACGGGCGTATGGCTACACCTTC; j_gene: TRBJ1-2; v_gene: TRBV10-3; abundance: NA; d_gene: NA
CDR3aa: CASSLLSGSYHEQYF; CDR3nt: TGTGCCAGTAGTCTCCTTAGCGGGAGTTACCACGAGCAGTACTTC; j_gene: TRBJ2-7; v_gene: TRBV19; abundance: NA; d_gene: TRBD2
CDR3aa: CSVPPPRDRGDQNKNIQYF; CDR3nt: TGCAGCGTCCCTCCCCCCCGGGACAGGGGGGACCAAAATAAAAACATTCAGTACTTC; j_gene: TRBJ2-4; v_gene: TRBV29-1; abundance: NA; d_gene: TRBD1
CDR3aa: CASMRPSTINEKLFF; CDR3nt: TGTGCCAGCATGAGACCGTCGACAATTAATGAAAAACTGTTTTTT; j_gene: TRBJ1-4; v_gene: TRBV2; abundance: NA; d_gene: NA
CDR3aa: CASGSGNNEQFF; CDR3nt: TGTGCCAGCGGCTCGGGTAACAATGAGCAGTTCTTC; j_gene: TRBJ2-1; v_gene: TRBV11-3; abundance: NA; d_gene: NA
CDR3aa: CASRNTGELFF; CDR3nt: TGTGCCAGCAGGAACACCGGGGAGCTGTTTTTT; j_gene: TRBJ2-2; v_gene: TRBV25-1; abundance: NA; d_gene: NA
CDR3aa: CASSLGRGVAGALNEQFF; CDR3nt: TGTGCCAGCAGCTTAGGCCGCGGCGTGGCGGGAGCCCTCAATGAGCAGTTCTTC; j_gene: TRBJ2-1; v_gene: TRBV7-2; abundance: NA; d_gene: TRBD2
CDR3aa: CAISDPAGIAYEQYF; CDR3nt: TGTGCCATCAGTGACCCGGCAGGGATCGCCTACGAGCAGTACTTC; j_gene: TRBJ2-7; v_gene: TRBV10-3; abundance: NA; d_gene: NA
CDR3aa: CAISETSFYEQYF; CDR3nt: TGTGCCATCAGTGAGACTTCATTCTACGAGCAGTACTTC; j_gene: TRBJ2-7; v_gene: TRBV10-3; abundance: once; d_gene: NA
CDR3aa: CASSLDATGGAGYTF; CDR3nt: TGTGCCAGCAGCTTAGATGCGACAGGGGGCGCCGGCTACACCTTC; j_gene: TRBJ1-2; v_gene: TRBV7-9; abundance: once; d_gene: TRBD1
CDR3aa: CASSRTLTEAFF; CDR3nt: TGTGCCAGTAGTAGAACATTGACTGAAGCTTTCTTT; j_gene: TRBJ1-1; v_gene: TRBV19; abundance: NA; d_gene: NA
CDR3aa: CASSLGRRANEKLFF; CDR3nt: TGTGCCAGCAGCTTAGGCAGGCGGGCTAATGAAAAACTGTTTTTT; j_gene: TRBJ1-4; v_gene: TRBV11-2; abundance: NA; d_gene: NA
CDR3aa: CASSLRDTDTQYF; CDR3nt: TGTGCCAGCAGCCTTCGGGACACAGATACGCAGTATTTT; j_gene: TRBJ2-3; v_gene: TRBV9; abundance: once; d_gene: NA
CDR3aa: CASSFAHLNSFYGYTF; CDR3nt: TGTGCCAGCAGTTTTGCACACCTAAATTCGTTCTATGGCTACACCTTC; j_gene: TRBJ1-2; v_gene: TRBV28; abundance: NA; d_gene: NA
CDR3aa: CASNTGLSYEKLFF; CDR3nt: TGTGCCAGTAATACCGGCCTTTCGTATGAAAAACTGTTTTTT; j_gene: TRBJ1-4; v_gene: TRBV19; abundance: NA; d_gene: NA
CDR3aa: CASAYGLAMTGELFF; CDR3nt: TGCGCCAGCGCCTACGGACTAGCCATGACCGGGGAGCTGTTTTTT; j_gene: TRBJ2-2; v_gene: TRBV4-1; abundance: NA; d_gene: TRBD2
CDR3aa: CASSSPGLSTDTQYF; CDR3nt: TGTGCCAGCAGTTCACCGGGACTGAGCACAGATACGCAGTATTTT; j_gene: TRBJ2-3; v_gene: TRBV27; abundance: NA; d_gene: NA
CDR3aa: CASSSPGTELEKLFF; CDR3nt: TGTGCCAGCAGCTCACCCGGGACAGAACTTGAAAAACTGTTTTTT; j_gene: TRBJ1-4; v_gene: TRBV5-5; abundance: NA; d_gene: TRBD1
CDR3aa: CASSETLAQRAFF; CDR3nt: TGTGCCAGCAGTGAAACCCTGGCCCAACGGGCTTTCTTT; j_gene: TRBJ1-1; v_gene: TRBV25-1; abundance: once; d_gene: NA
CDR3aa: CAISESEMGTEAFF; CDR3nt: TGTGCCATCAGTGAGTCTGAAATGGGCACTGAAGCTTTCTTT; j_gene: TRBJ1-1; v_gene: TRBV10-3; abundance: NA; d_gene: NA
CDR3aa: CASSVRSSGANVLTF; CDR3nt: TGCGCCAGCAGCGTGAGATCCTCTGGGGCCAACGTCCTGACTTTC; j_gene: TRBJ2-6; v_gene: TRBV5-1; abundance: NA; d_gene: NA
CDR3aa: CSGRQGGLSSEAFF; CDR3nt: TGCAGCGGCCGACAGGGAGGGTTGAGCTCTGAAGCTTTCTTT; j_gene: TRBJ1-1; v_gene: TRBV29-1; abundance: few; d_gene: TRBD1
CDR3aa: CASSIRLQETQYF; CDR3nt: TGTGCCAGTAGTATCAGACTTCAAGAGACCCAGTACTTC; j_gene: TRBJ2-5; v_gene: TRBV19; abundance: NA; d_gene: NA
CDR3aa: CASSLTADTYNEQFF; CDR3nt: TGTGCCAGCAGCTTAACGGCAGACACCTACAATGAGCAGTTCTTC; j_gene: TRBJ2-1; v_gene: TRBV7-3; abundance: once; d_gene: NA
CDR3aa: CASSFPRGRGGTGELFF; CDR3nt: TGTGCCAGCAGTTTCCCTCGCGGGAGAGGTGGCACCGGGGAGCTGTTTTTT; j_gene: TRBJ2-2; v_gene: TRBV27; abundance: NA; d_gene: TRBD2
CDR3aa: CASSTLTDTQYF; CDR3nt: TGCGCCAGCAGCACTCTAACAGATACGCAGTATTTT; j_gene: TRBJ2-3; v_gene: TRBV5-1; abundance: NA; d_gene: NA
CDR3aa: CASSPTSGPGDTQYF; CDR3nt: TGCGCCAGCAGCCCGACTAGCGGCCCCGGGGATACGCAGTATTTT; j_gene: TRBJ2-3; v_gene: TRBV4-1; abundance: NA; d_gene: TRBD2
CDR3aa: CASSDLLFTGELFF; CDR3nt: TGTGCCAGCAGTGATCTTTTATTCACCGGGGAGCTGTTTTTT; j_gene: TRBJ2-2; v_gene: TRBV2; abundance: NA; d_gene: NA
CDR3aa: CASSLGLAVGTDTQYF; CDR3nt: TGCGCCAGCAGCTTGGGCCTAGCGGTAGGCACAGATACGCAGTATTTT; j_gene: TRBJ2-3; v_gene: TRBV5-1; abundance: NA; d_gene: TRBD2
CDR3aa: CTSSPRTSGRGVRYEQYF; CDR3nt: TGCACCAGCAGCCCTAGGACTAGCGGGAGAGGGGTCAGATACGAGCAGTACTTC; j_gene: TRBJ2-7; v_gene: TRBV1; abundance: NA; d_gene: NA
CDR3aa: CASSFDRDEKLFF; CDR3nt: TGTGCCAGCAGCTTTGACCGTGATGAAAAACTGTTTTTT; j_gene: TRBJ1-4; v_gene: TRBV5-6; abundance: NA; d_gene: NA
CDR3aa: CASRAVTDTQYF; CDR3nt: TGCGCCAGCAGGGCGGTCACAGATACGCAGTATTTT; j_gene: TRBJ2-3; v_gene: TRBV5-1; abundance: NA; d_gene: NA
CDR3aa: CSASQGYEQYF; CDR3nt: TGCAGTGCTAGCCAGGGCTACGAGCAGTACTTC; j_gene: TRBJ2-7; v_gene: TRBV20-1; abundance: once; d_gene: NA
CDR3aa: CASSYGLASDTQYF; CDR3nt: TGTGCCAGCAGTTACGGACTAGCGTCAGATACGCAGTATTTT; j_gene: TRBJ2-3; v_gene: TRBV27; abundance: NA; d_gene: TRBD2
CDR3aa: CASSGRDRLNTEAFF; CDR3nt: TGTGCCAGCAGCGGGCGAGACAGATTGAACACTGAAGCTTTCTTT; j_gene: TRBJ1-1; v_gene: TRBV11-2; abundance: NA; d_gene: NA
CDR3aa: CASSKDSASVYGYTF; CDR3nt: TGTGCCAGCAGCAAGGACAGCGCGAGTGTCTATGGCTACACCTTC; j_gene: TRBJ1-2; v_gene: TRBV2; abundance: once; d_gene: NA
CDR3aa: CASSQNKTSPYNEQFF; CDR3nt: TGCGCCAGCAGTCAAAACAAGACCAGCCCCTACAATGAGCAGTTCTTC; j_gene: TRBJ2-1; v_gene: TRBV23-1; abundance: once; d_gene: NA
CDR3aa: CATLRGGMNTEAFF; CDR3nt: TGTGCCACCCTCAGGGGAGGAATGAACACTGAAGCTTTCTTT; j_gene: TRBJ1-1; v_gene: TRBV6-5; abundance: NA; d_gene: NA
CDR3aa: CAIGGPQDSTEAFF; CDR3nt: TGTGCCATAGGGGGCCCACAGGACAGCACTGAAGCTTTCTTT; j_gene: TRBJ1-1; v_gene: TRBV28; abundance: NA; d_gene: TRBD1
CDR3aa: CASRLLAGDYEQYF; CDR3nt: TGTGCCAGCAGGCTACTAGCGGGTGACTACGAGCAGTACTTC; j_gene: TRBJ2-7; v_gene: TRBV28; abundance: NA; d_gene: TRBD2